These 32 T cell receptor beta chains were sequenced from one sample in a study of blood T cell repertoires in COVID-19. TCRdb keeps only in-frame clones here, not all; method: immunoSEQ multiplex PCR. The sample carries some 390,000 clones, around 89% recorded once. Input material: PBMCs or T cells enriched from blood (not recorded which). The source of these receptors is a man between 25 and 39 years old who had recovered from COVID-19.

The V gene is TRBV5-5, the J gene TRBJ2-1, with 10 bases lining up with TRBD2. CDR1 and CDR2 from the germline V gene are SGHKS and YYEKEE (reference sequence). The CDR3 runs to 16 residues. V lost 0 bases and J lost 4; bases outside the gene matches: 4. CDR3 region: CASSLGTSGSYNEQFF. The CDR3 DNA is TGTGCCAGCAGCTTGGGGACTAGCGGATCGTACAATGAGCAGTTCTTC. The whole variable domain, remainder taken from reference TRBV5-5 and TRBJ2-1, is DAGVTQSPTHLIKTRGQQVTLRCSPISGHKSVSWYQQVLGQGPQFIFQYYEKEERGRGNFPDRFSARQFPNYSSELNVNALLLGDSALYLCASSLGTSGSYNEQFFGPGTRLTVL.

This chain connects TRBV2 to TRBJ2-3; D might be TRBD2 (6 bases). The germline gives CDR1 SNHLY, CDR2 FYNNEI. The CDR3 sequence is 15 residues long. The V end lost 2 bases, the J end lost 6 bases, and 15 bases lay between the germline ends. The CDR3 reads CASSERRDRPDTQYF. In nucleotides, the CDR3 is TGTGCCAGCAGTGAAAGGCGGGATCGGCCCGATACGCAGTATTTT.

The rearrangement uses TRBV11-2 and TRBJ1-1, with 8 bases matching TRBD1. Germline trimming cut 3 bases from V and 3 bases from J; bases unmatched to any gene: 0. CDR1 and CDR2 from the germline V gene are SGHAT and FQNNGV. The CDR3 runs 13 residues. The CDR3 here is CASSLTGDTEAFF. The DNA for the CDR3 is TGTGCCAGCAGCTTGACAGGGGACACTGAAGCTTTCTTT.

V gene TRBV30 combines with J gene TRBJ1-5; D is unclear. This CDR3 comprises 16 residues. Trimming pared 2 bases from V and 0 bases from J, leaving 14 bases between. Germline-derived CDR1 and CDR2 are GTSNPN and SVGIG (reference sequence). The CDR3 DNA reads TGTGCCTGGAGTTTTGCCGGCGGATATAGCAATCAGCCCCAGCATTTT. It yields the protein CAWSFAGGYSNQPQHF. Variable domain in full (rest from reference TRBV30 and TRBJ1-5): SQTIHQWPATLVQPVGSPLSLECTVEGTSNPNLYWYRQAAGRGLQLLFYSVGIGQISSEVPQNLSASRPQDRQFILSSKKLLLSDSGFYLCAWSFAGGYSNQPQHFGDGTRLSIL.

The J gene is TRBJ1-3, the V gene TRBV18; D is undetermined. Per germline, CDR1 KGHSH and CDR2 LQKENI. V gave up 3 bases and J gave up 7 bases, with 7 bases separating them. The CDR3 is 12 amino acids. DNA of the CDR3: TGTGCCAGCTCACCGGGAGGGAACACCATATATTTT. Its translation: CASSPGGNTIYF. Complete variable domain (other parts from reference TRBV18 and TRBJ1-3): NAGVMQNPRHLVRRRGQEARLRCSPMKGHSHVYWYRQLPEEGLKFMVYLQKENIIDESGMPKERFSAEFPKEGPSILRIQQVVRGDSAAYFCASSPGGNTIYFGEGSWLTVV.

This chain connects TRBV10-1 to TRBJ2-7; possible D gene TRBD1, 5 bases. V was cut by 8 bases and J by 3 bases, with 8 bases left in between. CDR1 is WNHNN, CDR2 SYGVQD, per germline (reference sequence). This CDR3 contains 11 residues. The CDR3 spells CASPQGYEQYF. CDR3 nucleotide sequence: TGCGCCAGCCCCCAGGGCTACGAGCAGTACTTC.

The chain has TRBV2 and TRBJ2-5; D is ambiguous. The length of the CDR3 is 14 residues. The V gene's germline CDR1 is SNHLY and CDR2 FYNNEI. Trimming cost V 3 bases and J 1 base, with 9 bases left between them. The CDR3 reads CASSETFSQETQYF. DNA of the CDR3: TGTGCCAGCAGTGAGACTTTCTCCCAAGAGACCCAGTACTTC.

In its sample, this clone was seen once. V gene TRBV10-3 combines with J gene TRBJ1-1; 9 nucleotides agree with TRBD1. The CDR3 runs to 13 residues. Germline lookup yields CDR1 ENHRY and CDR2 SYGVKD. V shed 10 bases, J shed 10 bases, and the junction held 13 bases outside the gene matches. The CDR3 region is CATQRPGTGRAFF. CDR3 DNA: TGTGCCACCCAACGTCCCGGGACAGGGAGAGCTTTCTTT.

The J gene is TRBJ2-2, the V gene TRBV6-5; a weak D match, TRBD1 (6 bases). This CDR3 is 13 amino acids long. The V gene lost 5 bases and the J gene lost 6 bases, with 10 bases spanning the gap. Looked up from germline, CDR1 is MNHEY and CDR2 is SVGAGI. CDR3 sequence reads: CASSNQGSGELFF. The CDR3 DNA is TGTGCCAGCAGTAACCAGGGGTCCGGGGAGCTGTTTTTT.

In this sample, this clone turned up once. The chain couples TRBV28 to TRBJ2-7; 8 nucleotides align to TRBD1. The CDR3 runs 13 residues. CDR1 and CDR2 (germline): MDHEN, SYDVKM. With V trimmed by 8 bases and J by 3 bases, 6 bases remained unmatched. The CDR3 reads CASGRQGSYEQYF. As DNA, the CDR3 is TGTGCCAGCGGCCGACAGGGGAGCTACGAGCAGTACTTC.

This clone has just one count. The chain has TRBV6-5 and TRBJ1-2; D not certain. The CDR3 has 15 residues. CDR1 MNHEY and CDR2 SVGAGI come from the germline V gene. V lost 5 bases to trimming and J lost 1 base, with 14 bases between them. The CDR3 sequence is CASSNWEGGNYGYTF. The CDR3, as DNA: TGTGCCAGCAGTAACTGGGAGGGAGGTAACTATGGCTACACCTTC.

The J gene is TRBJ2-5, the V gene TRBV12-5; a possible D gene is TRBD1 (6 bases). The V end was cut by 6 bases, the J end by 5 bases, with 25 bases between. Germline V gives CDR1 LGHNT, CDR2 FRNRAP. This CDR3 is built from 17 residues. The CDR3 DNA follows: TGTGCTAGTGGCCCCTCGCCGAAGGACTTCACAGGGGAGACCCAGTACTTC. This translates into CASGPSPKDFTGETQYF.

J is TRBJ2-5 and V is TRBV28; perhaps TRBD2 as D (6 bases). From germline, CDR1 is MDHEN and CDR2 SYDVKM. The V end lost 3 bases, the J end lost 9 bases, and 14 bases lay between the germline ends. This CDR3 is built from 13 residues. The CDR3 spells CASSFGGWGAQYF. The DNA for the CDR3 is TGTGCCAGCAGTTTCGGCGGATGGGGGGCCCAGTACTTC.

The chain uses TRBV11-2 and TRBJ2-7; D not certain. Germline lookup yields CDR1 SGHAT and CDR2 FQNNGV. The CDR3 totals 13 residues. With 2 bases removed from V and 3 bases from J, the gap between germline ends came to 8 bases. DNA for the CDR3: TGTGCCAGCAGCTTAAGGCTAGTCTACGAGCAGTACTTC. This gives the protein CASSLRLVYEQYF.

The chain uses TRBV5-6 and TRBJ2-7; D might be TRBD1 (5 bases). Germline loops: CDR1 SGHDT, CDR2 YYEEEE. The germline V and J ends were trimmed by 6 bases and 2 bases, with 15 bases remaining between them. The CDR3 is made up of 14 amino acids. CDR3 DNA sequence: TGTGCCAGCACCTACTGGGGCAACGCCTACGAGCAGTACTTC. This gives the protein CASTYWGNAYEQYF.

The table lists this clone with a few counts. The CDR3 region is CASSPQGSGNTIYF. The CDR3 nucleotides are TGTGCCAGCAGCCCCCAGGGATCTGGAAACACCATATATTTT. This chain uses TRBV11-3 with TRBJ1-3; a possible D gene is TRBD1 (5 bases). The CDR3 covers 14 residues. Trimming removed 5 bases at V and 1 base at J, with 9 bases between. CDR1 and CDR2 from the germline V gene are SGHNT and YENEEA.

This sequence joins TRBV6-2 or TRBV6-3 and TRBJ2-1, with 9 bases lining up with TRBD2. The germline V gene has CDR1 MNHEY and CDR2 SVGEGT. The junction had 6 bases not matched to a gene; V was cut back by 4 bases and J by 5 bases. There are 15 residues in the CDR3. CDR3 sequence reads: CASSLSGRPNNEQFF. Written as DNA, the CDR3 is TGTGCCAGCAGTTTGAGCGGGAGGCCTAACAATGAGCAGTTCTTC.

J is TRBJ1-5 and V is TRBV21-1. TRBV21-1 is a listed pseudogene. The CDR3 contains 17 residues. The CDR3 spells CASTLGEGSDLNQPQHF. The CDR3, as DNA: TGTGCCAGCACTTTAGGGGAGGGATCAGATCTAAATCAGCCCCAGCATTTT.

The CDR3 nucleotides are TGTGCCAGCAGCTTGGCTGGGGGACAGGTCACCTACGAGCAGTACTTC. Translation gives CASSLAGGQVTYEQYF. The rearrangement links TRBV5-6 to TRBJ2-7; 8 bases line up with TRBD1. This CDR3 is built from 16 residues. In germline, CDR1 is SGHDT, CDR2 YYEEEE. J lost 2 bases, V lost 0 bases, and 7 bases had no gene match.

The CDR3 nucleotides are TGTGCCAGTAGTACAGGGCCTTACGAGCAGTACTTC. Translating gives CASSTGPYEQYF. V gene TRBV19 combines with J gene TRBJ2-7, with D perhaps matching TRBD1 (5 bases). The CDR3 length is 12 residues. Trimming removed 4 bases from V and 4 bases from J, with 8 bases in between. Per germline, CDR1 LNHDA and CDR2 SQIVND (reference sequence).

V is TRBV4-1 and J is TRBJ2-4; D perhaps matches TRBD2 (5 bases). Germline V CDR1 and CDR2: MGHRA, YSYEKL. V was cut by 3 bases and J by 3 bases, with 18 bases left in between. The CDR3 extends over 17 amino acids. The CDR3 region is CASSQYSRSADKNIQYF. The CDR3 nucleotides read TGCGCCAGCAGCCAGTATTCCCGTAGCGCCGACAAAAACATTCAGTACTTC.

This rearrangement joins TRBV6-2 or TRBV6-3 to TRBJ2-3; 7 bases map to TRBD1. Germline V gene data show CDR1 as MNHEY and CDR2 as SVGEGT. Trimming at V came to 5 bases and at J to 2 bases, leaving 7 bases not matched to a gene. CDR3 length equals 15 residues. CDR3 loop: CASSIGDRYTDTQYF. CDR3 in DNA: TGTGCCAGCAGTATTGGGGACAGATACACAGATACGCAGTATTTT.

CDR3 nucleotides: TGTGCCAGCAGCTTAGGAGGGATGGACGAGCAGTTCTTC. It translates to CASSLGGMDEQFF. The chain has TRBV7-8 and TRBJ2-1, with D possibly being TRBD2 (5 bases). The germline V and J ends were trimmed by 1 base and 10 bases, with 11 bases remaining between them. The CDR3 is made up of 13 amino acids. Germline CDR1 and CDR2: SGHVS and FQNEAQ. Full variable domain (remainder filled in from reference TRBV7-8 and TRBJ2-1): GAGVSQSPRYKVAKRGQDVALRCDPISGHVSLFWYQQALGQGPEFLTYFQNEAQLDKSGLPSDRFFAERPEGSVSTLKIQRTQQEDSAVYLCASSLGGMDEQFFGPGTRLTVL.

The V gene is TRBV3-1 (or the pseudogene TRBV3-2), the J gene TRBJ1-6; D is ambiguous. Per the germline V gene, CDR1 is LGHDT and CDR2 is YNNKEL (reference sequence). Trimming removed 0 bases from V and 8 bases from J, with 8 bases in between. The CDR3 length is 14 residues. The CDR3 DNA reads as TGTGCCAGCAGCCAAGATCCTACGCATTCACCCCTCCACTTT. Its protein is CASSQDPTHSPLHF.

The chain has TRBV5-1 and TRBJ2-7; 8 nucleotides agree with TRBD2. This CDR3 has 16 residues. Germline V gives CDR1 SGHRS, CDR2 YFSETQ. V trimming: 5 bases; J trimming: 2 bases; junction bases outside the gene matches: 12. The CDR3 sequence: CASSFFSGGLAYEQYF. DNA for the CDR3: TGCGCCAGCAGTTTTTTTTCGGGAGGGCTGGCCTACGAGCAGTACTTC. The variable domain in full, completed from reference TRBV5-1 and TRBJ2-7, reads KAGVTQTPRYLIKTRGQQVTLSCSPISGHRSVSWYQQTPGQGLQFLFEYFSETQRNKGNFPGRFSGRQFSNSRSEMNVSTLELGDSALYLCASSFFSGGLAYEQYFGPGTRLTVT.

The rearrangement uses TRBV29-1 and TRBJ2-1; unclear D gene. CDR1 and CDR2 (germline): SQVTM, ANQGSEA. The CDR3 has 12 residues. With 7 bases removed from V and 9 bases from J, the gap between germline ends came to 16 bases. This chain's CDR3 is CSAPPGFPEQFF. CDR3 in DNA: TGCAGCGCCCCGCCAGGATTCCCTGAGCAGTTCTTC.

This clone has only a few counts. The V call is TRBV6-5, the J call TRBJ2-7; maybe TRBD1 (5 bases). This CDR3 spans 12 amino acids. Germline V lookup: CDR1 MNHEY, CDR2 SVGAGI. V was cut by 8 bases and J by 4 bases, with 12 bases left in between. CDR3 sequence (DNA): TGTGCCAGCCCGGGCAGGGCGTACGAGCAGTACTTC. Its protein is CASPGRAYEQYF.

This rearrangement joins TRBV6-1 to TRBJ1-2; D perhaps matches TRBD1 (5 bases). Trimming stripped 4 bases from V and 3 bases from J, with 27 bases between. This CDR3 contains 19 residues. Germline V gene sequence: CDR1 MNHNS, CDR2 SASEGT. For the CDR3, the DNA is TGTGCCAGCAGTGGCCCCCAGCCCCTGACAGAACCGCGCTACTATGGCTACACCTTC. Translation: CASSGPQPLTEPRYYGYTF.

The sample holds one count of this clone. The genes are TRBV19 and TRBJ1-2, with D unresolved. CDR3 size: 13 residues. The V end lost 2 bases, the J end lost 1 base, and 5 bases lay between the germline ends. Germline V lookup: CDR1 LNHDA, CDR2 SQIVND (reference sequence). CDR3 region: CASSISLNYGYTF. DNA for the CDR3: TGTGCCAGTAGTATATCTCTTAACTATGGCTACACCTTC.

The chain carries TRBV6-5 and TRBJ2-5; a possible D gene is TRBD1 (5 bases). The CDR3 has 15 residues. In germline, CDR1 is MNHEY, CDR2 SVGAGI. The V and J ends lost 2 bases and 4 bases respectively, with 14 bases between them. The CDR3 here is CASSYVGKGRETQYF. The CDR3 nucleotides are TGTGCCAGCAGTTACGTTGGGAAGGGGCGAGAGACCCAGTACTTC.

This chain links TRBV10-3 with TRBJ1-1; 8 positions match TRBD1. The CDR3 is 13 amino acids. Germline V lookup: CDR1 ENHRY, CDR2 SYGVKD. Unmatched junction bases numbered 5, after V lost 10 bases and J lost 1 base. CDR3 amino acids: CATGQGPNTEAFF. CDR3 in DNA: TGTGCCACCGGACAGGGACCGAACACTGAAGCTTTCTTT.

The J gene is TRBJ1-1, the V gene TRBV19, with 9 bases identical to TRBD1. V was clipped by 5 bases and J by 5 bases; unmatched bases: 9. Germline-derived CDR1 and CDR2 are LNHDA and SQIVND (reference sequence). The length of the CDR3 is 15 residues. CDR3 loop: CASSLPGQGGTEAFF. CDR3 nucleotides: TGTGCCAGTAGTCTCCCGGGACAGGGTGGGACTGAAGCTTTCTTT.